This TCR beta chain was sequenced for a study of OX40 agonist ivuxolimab in advanced cancers. Overall study results and limits: Circulating CD4+ and CD8+ T cells showed clonal expansion by week 6 at 0.1 to 3.0 mg/kg.

Assay used: immunoSEQ multiplex PCR; TCRdb lists only in-frame clones, some missing. This table has fewer than 100,000 clones, roughly nine tenths appearing once. This clone has only one observation. Antigen: not known. The CDR3 is 13 residues long. The V gene lost 7 bases and the J gene lost 7 bases, with 16 bases spanning the gap. The germline V gene encodes CDR1 SNHLY and CDR2 FYNNEI. This chain joins TRBV2 and TRBJ1-2; D remains unclear. The source is an adult with an advanced solid tumor such as melanoma, head and neck, liver or kidney cancer. Specimen: CD4+ or CD8+ T cells sorted from blood, collected in a trial of the OX40 agonist ivuxolimab. The CDR3 DNA reads TGTGCCAGCATGGAGGGTCTTGCGGGTGGCTACACCTTC. It yields the protein CASMEGLAGGYTF.